This T cell receptor (beta chain) stems from a study of siplizumab effects on memory and regulatory T cells. Each sample yielded about 96,000 assayed TCR templates. Generated by immunoSEQ multiplex PCR, the TCRdb table keeps only in-frame clones and is missing some. The repertoire holds approximately 75,000 clones, with 93% as singletons. Findings and limits, study-wide: A significant reduction in alloreactive sequences traceable to unstimulated CD4+ memory cells was produced by siplizumab. Naive T cells were seemingly more diverse than memory cells, and major contributions to the alloresponse seemed to be made by them. There were only a minor fraction of alloreactive clones that mapped to unstimulated subsets.

Germline CDR1 reads SGHRS; CDR2 reads YFSETQ. This CDR3 is 15 amino acids long. The V end lost 4 bases, the J end lost 0 bases, and 13 bases lay between the germline ends. Notes on this clone: The antigen remains undetermined.

The chain links TRBV5-1 to TRBJ2-5; D is uncertain. Specimen: CD8+ T cells sorted from blood. The sequence derives from a human donor in good health. CDR3 loop: CASSPSLGYQETQYF. In DNA, the CDR3 is TGCGCCAGCAGCCCTTCACTGGGGTACCAAGAGACCCAGTACTTC.